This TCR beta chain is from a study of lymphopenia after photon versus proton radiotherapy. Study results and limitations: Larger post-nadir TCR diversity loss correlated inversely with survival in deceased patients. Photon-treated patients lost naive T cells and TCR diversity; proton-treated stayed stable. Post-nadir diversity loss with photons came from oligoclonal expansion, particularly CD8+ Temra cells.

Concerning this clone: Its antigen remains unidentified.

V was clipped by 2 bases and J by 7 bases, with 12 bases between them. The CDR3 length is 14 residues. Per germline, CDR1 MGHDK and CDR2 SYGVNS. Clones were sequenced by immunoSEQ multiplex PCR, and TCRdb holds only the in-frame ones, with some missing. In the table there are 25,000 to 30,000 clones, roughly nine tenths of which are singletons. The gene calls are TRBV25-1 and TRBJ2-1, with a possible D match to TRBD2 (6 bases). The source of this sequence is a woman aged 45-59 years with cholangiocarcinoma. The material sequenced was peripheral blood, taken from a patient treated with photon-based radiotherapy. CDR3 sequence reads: CASSEPGLGNEQFF. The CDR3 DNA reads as TGTGCCAGCAGTGAACCGGGACTGGGAAATGAGCAGTTCTTC.